This TCR beta chain was sequenced for a study of CD8 T cells in ankylosing spondylitis. In this sample, this clonotype turned up many times. The CDR3 spans 13 residues. In germline, CDR1 is SGHTA, CDR2 FQGNSA. Trimming removed 4 bases from V and 1 base from J, with 8 bases in between. Molecular-barcoded quantitative 5'-RACE produced these TCR beta libraries. TCRdb fed the 5' RACE reads into MiXCR, producing one record per CDR3 protein. The sample lists about 130,000 distinct CDR3 sequences, 6% to 8.5% occurring once. This sequence originates from a male donor with ankylosing spondylitis or in good health (not recorded which). The chain carries TRBV7-2 and TRBJ2-7; D ambiguous. Sequenced sample: blood, either unsorted or a sorted T cell fraction (not recorded which). CDR3 DNA sequence: TGTGCCAGCAGCTCAACCCTATCCTACGAGCAGTACTTC. Translating it yields CASSSTLSYEQYF.